This record covers a single T cell receptor (beta chain). Its matching antigen is unknown. Relative to the germline gene, one junction end is altered; a read error may explain this. The germline gives CDR1 SGHKS, CDR2 YYEKEE (reference sequence). This CDR3 is 15 amino acids long. Rearranged V-D-J TRB sequences were amplified with a mixed TRB-A/B primer pool. TCRdb passed the multiplex PCR reads through MiXCR, listing each CDR3 protein once. This sample yields around 5,000 distinct CDR3 sequences, of which 26% are seen a single time; over 15% belongs to the top ten. This sample was taken from a study of T cell repertoires in aging, cancer and after chemotherapy. TCR beta rearrangements were amplified from peripheral blood genomic DNA. Points from the study as a whole: These repertoire data do not allow conclusions about immunological memory after chemotherapy.

This TCR came from a human donor in good health. Sequencing was performed on blood. The chain uses TRBV5-5 and TRBJ1-2, with 9 bases fitting TRBD1. This CDR3 reads CASSQNRDRVYGYTF. The CDR3 bases are TGCGCCAGCAGCCAGAACCGGGACAGGGTTTATGGCTACACCTTC.